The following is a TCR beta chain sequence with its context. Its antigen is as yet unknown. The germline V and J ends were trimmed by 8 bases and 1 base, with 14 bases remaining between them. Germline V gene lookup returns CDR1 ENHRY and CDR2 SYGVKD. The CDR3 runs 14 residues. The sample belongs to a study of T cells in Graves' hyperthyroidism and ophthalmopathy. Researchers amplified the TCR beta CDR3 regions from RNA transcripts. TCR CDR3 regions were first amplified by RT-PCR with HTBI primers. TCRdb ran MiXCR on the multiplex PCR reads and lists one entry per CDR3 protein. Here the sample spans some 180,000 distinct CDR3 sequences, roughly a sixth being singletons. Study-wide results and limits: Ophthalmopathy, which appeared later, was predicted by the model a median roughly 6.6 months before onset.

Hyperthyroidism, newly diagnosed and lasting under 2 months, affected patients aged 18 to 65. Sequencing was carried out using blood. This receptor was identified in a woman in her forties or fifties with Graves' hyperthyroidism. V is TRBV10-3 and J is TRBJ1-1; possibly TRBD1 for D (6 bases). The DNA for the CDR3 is TGTGCCATCGCGGGTTGGGGGCCGAACACTGAAGCTTTCTTT. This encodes CAIAGWGPNTEAFF.